Reported below is one T cell receptor (beta chain). These data originate in a study of molecular identifiers for immune sequencing clone quantification. Per the germline V gene, CDR1 is SEHNR and CDR2 is FQNEAQ (reference sequence). The CDR3 has 16 amino acids. V dropped 0 bases and J dropped 0 bases, with 12 bases sitting between them. Naive CD8 libraries used 20,000 to 1,000,000 sorted cells and 10%, 30% or 50% RNA. One entry per CDR3 protein results from TCRdb running MiXCR on the PCR reads. The data hold about 630,000 distinct CDR3 sequences, with about 25% observed a single time. The sample consisted of naive CD8+ T cells from blood, with Jurkat cell RNA spiked in. Indicated subset: FACS-sorted CD8+CD4-CCR7+CD45RA+ naive T cells. The TCR was taken from a human donor in good health. Some libraries in this study had Jurkat cell RNA spiked in. J is TRBJ2-7 and V is TRBV7-9; the D gene could be TRBD1 or TRBD2 (5 bases each). CDR3 in DNA: TGTGCCAGCAGCTTAGCCGGGACGAGATTCTCCTACGAGCAGTACTTC. It encodes CASSLAGTRFSYEQYF.